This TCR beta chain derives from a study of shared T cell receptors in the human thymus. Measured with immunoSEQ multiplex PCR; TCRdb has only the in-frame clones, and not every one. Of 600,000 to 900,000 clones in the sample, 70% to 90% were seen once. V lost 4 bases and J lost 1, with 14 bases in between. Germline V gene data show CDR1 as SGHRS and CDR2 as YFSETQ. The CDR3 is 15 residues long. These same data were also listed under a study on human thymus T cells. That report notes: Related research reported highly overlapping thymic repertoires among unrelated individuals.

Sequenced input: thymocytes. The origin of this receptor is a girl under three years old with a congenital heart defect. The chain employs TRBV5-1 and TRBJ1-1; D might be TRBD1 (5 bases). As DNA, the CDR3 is TGCGCCAGCAGCCCGGGGGGGTGGAGGAACACTGAAGCTTTCTTT. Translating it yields CASSPGGWRNTEAFF.